A single T cell receptor beta chain is shown here with its context. Its antigen is unidentified. An end of the junction differs from the germline gene, which may be a read error. As to time point: pre-sensitization, week 0. The sample's treatment: therapeutic diphenylcyclopropenone sensitization with weekly scalp DPC. Every donor had alopecia and was 18 to 70 years old; all were suitable for DPC. From the RACE reads, TCRdb called clonotypes with MiXCR, one entry per CDR3 protein. The profile shows around 350,000 distinct CDR3 sequences, about 5% of them singletons. Germline loops: CDR1 SQVTM, CDR2 ANQGSEA. The CDR3 consists of 11 residues. The data originate from a study of human T cells and chemical hapten exposure. Study observations and caveats: Sensitization with DPC brought no change to TCRs above 1 in 1000 in frequency. Expanded TCRs showed more large CDR3 clusters than pre-sensitization or healthy control sets.

The source is a woman between 18 and 30 years old with alopecia areata. Some clones in this sample may be carry-over from other donors' samples. Sequencing used whole blood, obtained in connection with sensitization to the hapten diphenylcyclopropenone (DPC). The V gene is TRBV29-1, the J gene TRBJ1-5, with TRBD1 matching over 9 bases. The CDR3 protein is CSVEEGDRVYF. The CDR3 nucleotides read TGCAGCGTTGAGGAGGGGGACAGGGTGTATTTT.